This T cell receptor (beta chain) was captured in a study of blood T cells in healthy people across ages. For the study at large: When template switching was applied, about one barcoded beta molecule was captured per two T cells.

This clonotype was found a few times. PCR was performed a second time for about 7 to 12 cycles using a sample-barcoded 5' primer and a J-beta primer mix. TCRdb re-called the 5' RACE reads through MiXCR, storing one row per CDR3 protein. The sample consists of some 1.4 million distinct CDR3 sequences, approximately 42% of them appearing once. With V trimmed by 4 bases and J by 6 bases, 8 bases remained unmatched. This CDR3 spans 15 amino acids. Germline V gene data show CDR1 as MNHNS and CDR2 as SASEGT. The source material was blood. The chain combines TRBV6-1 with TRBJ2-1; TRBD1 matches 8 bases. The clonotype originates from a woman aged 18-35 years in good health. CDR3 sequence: CASSATGATINEQFF. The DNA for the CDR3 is TGTGCCAGCAGTGCGACAGGGGCAACCATCAATGAGCAGTTCTTC.